Listed here are 6 T cell receptor beta chains from one sample, sequenced in a study of metastatic and nonmetastatic thyroid tumors. Prior to thyroid surgery, none of the patients had received any treatment. TCRdb re-analyzed the PCR reads through MiXCR. The sample yields 26,000 or so clones, approximately 17% seen once. Material for sequencing was blood. The receptor set was obtained from a female donor with papillary thyroid cancer or a benign thyroid nodule (not recorded which). Some clones in this sample may be carry-over from other donors' samples.

In this sample, this clone turned up many times. In nucleotides, the CDR3 is TGTGCCAGCAGCTCTCAGGGTTCTGGGGCCAACGTCCTGACTTTC. Its protein product is CASSSQGSGANVLTF. The rearrangement uses TRBV9 and TRBJ2-6; D possibly corresponds to TRBD1 (5 bases). This CDR3 spans 15 amino acids. Trimming shortened V by 4 bases and J by 1 base, and 9 bases separated the two germline ends. The germline gives CDR1 SGDLS, CDR2 YYNGEE.

In this sample, this clone turned up many times. This chain links TRBV3-1 with TRBJ1-6; perhaps TRBD1 as D (6 bases). V was clipped by 0 bases and J by 9 bases, with 18 bases between them. CDR1 is LGHDT and CDR2 is YNNKEL in the germline V gene (reference sequence). The CDR3 sequence is 17 residues long. Here the CDR3 reads CASSQDFGGGAGSPLHF. In DNA, the CDR3 is TGTGCCAGCAGCCAAGACTTCGGAGGGGGAGCGGGTTCACCCCTCCACTTT.

The chain recombines TRBV7-6 with TRBJ1-1; the D is unclear. Germline CDR1 is SGHVS and CDR2 is FNYEAQ. Trimming cost V 2 bases and J 4 bases, with 11 bases left between them. The CDR3 consists of 14 residues. The CDR3 here is CASSLLGWGTEAFF. In DNA, the CDR3 is TGTGCCAGCAGCTTATTAGGGTGGGGCACTGAAGCTTTCTTT.

Judged by abundance, this clone is medium-sized. The CDR3 is CSAKRKTSGRGSSREQYF. Written as DNA, the CDR3 is TGCAGTGCTAAAAGAAAGACTAGCGGGAGGGGTTCCTCTCGCGAGCAGTACTTC. The chain joins TRBV20-1 to TRBJ2-7; 14 bases are a match to TRBD2. V lost 4 bases to trimming and J lost 6 bases; unmatched junction nucleotides: 17. The CDR3 totals 18 residues. Germline CDR1 and CDR2: DFQATT and SNEGSKA (reference sequence).

The chain couples TRBV11-1 to TRBJ2-1; 13 bases line up with TRBD2. From germline, CDR1 is SGHAT and CDR2 FQDESV (reference sequence). The CDR3 has 17 residues. The V and J ends lost 8 bases and 2 bases, in that order; junction bases with no gene match: 9. CDR3 loop: CASQGLAGWGTYNEQFF. The CDR3 DNA reads as TGTGCCAGCCAGGGACTAGCGGGGTGGGGGACCTACAATGAGCAGTTCTTC.

The chain joins TRBV4-3 to TRBJ1-2; 7 bases are shared with TRBD1. Unmatched junction bases numbered 5, after V lost 1 base and J lost 3 bases. This CDR3 comprises 15 residues. Germline assignment: CDR1 LGHNA and CDR2 YSLEER. The CDR3 region is CASSQVLGTDYGYTF. The CDR3 nucleotides are TGCGCCAGCAGCCAAGTACTCGGGACAGACTATGGCTACACCTTC.